This TCR beta chain was found in a study of T cells in Graves' hyperthyroidism and ophthalmopathy. TCR beta CDR3 regions were amplified from RNA transcripts. First-round RT-PCR targeting the TCR CDR3 was performed with the HTBI primer set. MiXCR was run by TCRdb on the multiplex PCR reads, yielding one entry per CDR3 protein. The table lists about half a million distinct CDR3 sequences, around 20% of them singletons, with more than 20% in the top ten. From germline, CDR1 is LNHNV and CDR2 YYDKDF (reference sequence). Deletions cut 1 base from V and 11 bases from J, with 14 bases between. This CDR3 has 13 residues.

Sequenced: blood. The chain links TRBV15 to TRBJ1-2; D unclear. The receptor was isolated from a man aged 18 to 29 with Graves' hyperthyroidism. The CDR3, as DNA: TGTGCCACCAGCAGAGGCAGTCCTAGTGGGTACACCTTC. Protein: CATSRGSPSGYTF.